Shown below are 3 T cell receptor beta chains from a single sample sequenced in a study of CD8+ T cells in alopecia areata. Following extraction, RNA underwent reverse transcription to cDNA, which served as the sequencing template. The data were produced by immunoSEQ multiplex PCR, yet TCRdb's version contains in-frame clones alone and is incomplete. Here the sample spans approximately 220,000 clones, more than 30% being singletons. Treatment described: oral pan-JAK inhibitor, 5-10 mg twice daily. The sample here was CD4+ T cells sorted from blood, taken between weeks 30 and 35, from a patient treated with tofacitinib. These receptors all come from a human donor with alopecia areata.

This chain's CDR3 is CASSRATGGTDTQYF. In nucleotides, the CDR3 is TGTGCCAGCAGCCGCGCGACAGGGGGCACAGATACGCAGTATTTT. The chain combines TRBV5-4 with TRBJ2-3, with 8 positions matching TRBD1. After removal of 4 bases from V and 1 base from J, the junction contained 5 bases not matched to a gene. CDR3 size: 15 residues. CDR1 and CDR2 (germline): SGHNT, YYREEE (reference sequence). The full variable domain, in which reference TRBV5-4 and TRBJ2-3 provide the parts outside the CDR3, is ETGVTQSPTHLIKTRGQQVTLRCSSQSGHNTVSWYQQALGQGPQFIFQYYREEENGRGNFPPRFSGLQFPNYSSELNVNALELDDSALYLCASSRATGGTDTQYFGPGTRLTVL.

The V gene is TRBV7-9, the J gene TRBJ2-1, with D possibly called TRBD1 or TRBD2 (5 bases each). The CDR3 length is 13 residues. With 6 bases removed from V and 7 bases from J, the gap between germline ends came to 13 bases. CDR1 SEHNR and CDR2 FQNEAQ come from the germline V gene (reference sequence). The CDR3 is CASRGTKGNEQFF. CDR3 DNA: TGTGCCAGCAGAGGGACGAAGGGAAATGAGCAGTTCTTC.

This rearrangement joins TRBV4-1 to TRBJ2-1, with D perhaps assigned TRBD1 or TRBD2 (5 bases each). Germline V gene lookup returns CDR1 MGHRA and CDR2 YSYEKL. This CDR3 contains 15 residues. V was pared by 1 base and J by 7 bases, with 14 bases between. CDR3 sequence (DNA): TGCGCCAGCAGCCAAGTCGGGGCCCTAAGGAATGAGCAGTTCTTC. Translating gives CASSQVGALRNEQFF.